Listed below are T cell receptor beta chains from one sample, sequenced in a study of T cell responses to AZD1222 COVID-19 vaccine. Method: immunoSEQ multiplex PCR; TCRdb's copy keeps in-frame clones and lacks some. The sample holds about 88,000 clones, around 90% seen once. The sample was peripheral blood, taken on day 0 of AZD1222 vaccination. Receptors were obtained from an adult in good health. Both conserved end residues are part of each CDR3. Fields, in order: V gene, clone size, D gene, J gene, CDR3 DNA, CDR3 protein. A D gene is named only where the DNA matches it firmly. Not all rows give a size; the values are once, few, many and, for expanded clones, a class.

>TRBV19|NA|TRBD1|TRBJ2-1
TGTGCCAGTAGTATAGAAAGTCGACAGGGCCCACGGAATGAGCAGTTCTTC
CASSIESRQGPRNEQFF
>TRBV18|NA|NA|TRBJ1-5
TGTGCCAGCTCACCACTGTCCGGGAGCAATCAGCCCCAGCATTTT
CASSPLSGSNQPQHF
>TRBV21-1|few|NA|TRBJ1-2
TGTGCCAGCAGCAAAGCGGCCACCCTTACCCACTATGGCTACACCTTC
CASSKAATLTHYGYTF
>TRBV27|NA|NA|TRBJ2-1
TGTGCCAGCAGTTTACGACCATACAATGAGCAGTTCTTC
CASSLRPYNEQFF
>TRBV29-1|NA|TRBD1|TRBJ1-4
TGCAGCGTGGGGCTGGGGACAGGGTATGAAAAACTGTTTTTT
CSVGLGTGYEKLFF
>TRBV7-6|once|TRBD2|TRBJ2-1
TGTGCCAGCAGCTTACGACTAGCGGGAGTGAGTGAGCAGTTCTTC
CASSLRLAGVSEQFF
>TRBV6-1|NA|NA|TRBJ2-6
TGTGCCAGCAGTGAAGCGAACTCTGGGGCCAACGTCCTGACTTTC
CASSEANSGANVLTF
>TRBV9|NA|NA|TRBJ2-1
TGTGCCAGCAGCGTGTACCCCGTGAACGCCCCCAATGAGCAGTTCTTC
CASSVYPVNAPNEQFF
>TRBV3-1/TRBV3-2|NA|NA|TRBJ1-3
TGTGCCAGCAGCCCGGCGTTTCCAGGGACTGGAAACACCATATATTTT
CASSPAFPGTGNTIYF
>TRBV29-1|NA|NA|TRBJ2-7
TGCAGCGCCCTTAGGGGAGGCAGGAACGAGCAGTACTTC
CSALRGGRNEQYF
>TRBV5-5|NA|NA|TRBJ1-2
TGTGCCAGCAGCTTGCTCTCTCTGCCGGACTATGGCTACACCTTC
CASSLLSLPDYGYTF
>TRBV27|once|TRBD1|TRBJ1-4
TGTGCCAGCAGCAATACCGGGACAGGGGACGAAAAACTGTTTTTT
CASSNTGTGDEKLFF
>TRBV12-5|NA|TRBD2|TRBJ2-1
TGTGCTAGTGGTCCAGGACTAGCCAGGGATGAGCAGTTCTTC
CASGPGLARDEQFF
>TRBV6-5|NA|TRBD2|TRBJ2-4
TGTGCCAGCAGTTCGGGACTAGCGGGAGCCAAAAACATTCAGTACTTC
CASSSGLAGAKNIQYF
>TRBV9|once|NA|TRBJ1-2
TGTGCCAGCAGCGTAGGTGAACAGGGACGCTATGGCTACACCTTC
CASSVGEQGRYGYTF
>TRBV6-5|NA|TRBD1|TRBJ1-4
TGTGCCAGCAGTCCAACAGGGGGTATAGGTGAAAAACTGTTTTTT
CASSPTGGIGEKLFF
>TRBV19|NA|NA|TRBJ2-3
TGTGCCAGTAGTACAACTAACACAGATACGCAGTATTTT
CASSTTNTDTQYF
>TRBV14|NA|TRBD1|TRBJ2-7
TGTGCCAGCAGCCAATACAGGGGCCCCGTCGACGAGCAGTACTTC
CASSQYRGPVDEQYF
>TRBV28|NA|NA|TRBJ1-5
TGTGCCAGCGCCGGACAGCCCCAGCATTTT
CASAGQPQHF
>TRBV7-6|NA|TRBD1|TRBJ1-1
TGTGCCAGCAGCTTTAACAGGGGGCTCGATGAAGCTTTCTTT
CASSFNRGLDEAFF
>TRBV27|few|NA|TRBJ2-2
TGTGCCAGCAGTTTAATTGCATTCGCGAACACCGGGGAGCTGTTTTTT
CASSLIAFANTGELFF
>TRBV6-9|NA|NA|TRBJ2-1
TGTGCCGTCGGTGGATCGGCTTCCCCCAATGAGCAGTTCTTC
CAVGGSASPNEQFF
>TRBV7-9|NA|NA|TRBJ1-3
TGTGCCAGCAGCTTAGTAGGTAGGAGCTCTGGAAACACCATATATTTT
CASSLVGRSSGNTIYF
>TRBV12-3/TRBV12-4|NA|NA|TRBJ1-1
TGTGCCAGCAGTTTCGGGCAGGGCACTGAAGCTTTCTTT
CASSFGQGTEAFF
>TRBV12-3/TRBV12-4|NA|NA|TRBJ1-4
TGTGCCAGCAGTTTTCTTAATGAAAAACTGTTTTTT
CASSFLNEKLFF
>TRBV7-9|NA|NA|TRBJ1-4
TGTGCCAGCAGCCTAGGGACTGAGAGAGGAGAAAAACTGTTTTTT
CASSLGTERGEKLFF
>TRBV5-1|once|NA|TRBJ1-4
TGCGCCAGCAGCTTGTGGGCAACTAATGAAAAACTGTTTTTT
CASSLWATNEKLFF
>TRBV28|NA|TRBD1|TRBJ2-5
TGTGCCAGCAGTTTAGCCTCATTGACAGGGTTTGTGGAGACCCAGTACTTC
CASSLASLTGFVETQYF
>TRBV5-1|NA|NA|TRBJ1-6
TGCGCCAGCAGCCAATCCGGAGGACGGAATTATAATTCACCCCTCCACTTT
CASSQSGGRNYNSPLHF
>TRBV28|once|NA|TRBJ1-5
TGTGCCAGCAGTTTAGGAGGGTTCAATCAGCCCCAGCATTTT
CASSLGGFNQPQHF